This record concerns one T cell receptor beta chain sequence. As yet, its antigen is unknown. This entry belongs to a study of T-cell reconstitution after alpha-beta-depleted transplantation in children. The CDR3 is 15 residues long. Per the germline V gene, CDR1 is DFQATT and CDR2 is SNEGSKA (reference sequence). V gave up 6 bases and J gave up 1 base; unmatched junction bases: 8. Study findings and constraints: Certain patients had high TCRbeta diversity at day 60, and it came from recipient T cells and thymic progenitors that survived.

The library targeted TCRbeta and was prepared with unique molecular identifiers. In TCRdb, the PCR reads were re-called with MiXCR into one record per CDR3 protein. Of roughly 280,000 distinct CDR3 sequences listed, 11% were seen once; the top ten hold roughly a quarter. This sequence was found in a male patient aged 2 to 10 who had a stem cell transplant for chronic granulomatous disease, so the T cells may come from the graft donor. The V call is TRBV20-1, the J call TRBJ1-1; 10 bases are a match to TRBD1. The sample consisted of peripheral blood, taken 180 days after TCRalphabeta/CD19-depleted stem cell transplant. The CDR3 loop is CSAIGTGVWNTEAFF. The CDR3 coding sequence is TGCAGTGCCATTGGGACAGGGGTATGGAACACTGAAGCTTTCTTT.